This TCR beta chain came from a study of T cells in Graves' hyperthyroidism and ophthalmopathy. Study-wide context: The initial diagnosis was the point when peripheral blood was collected, ahead of any treatment.

Patients with uncontrolled infections, other autoimmune diseases, pregnancy or lactation were excluded. Broader study findings: Model-based prediction identified ophthalmopathy a median approximately 6.2 months prior to its onset.

Researchers amplified the TCR beta CDR3 regions from RNA transcripts. The HTBI set primed first-round TCR CDR3 RT-PCR. MiXCR was run by TCRdb on the multiplex PCR reads, yielding one entry per CDR3 protein. The sample holds approximately 530,000 distinct CDR3 sequences, nearly 20% seen once. The germline V gene has CDR1 MNHEY and CDR2 SMNVEV (reference sequence). Trimming at V came to 6 bases and at J to 6 bases, leaving 2 bases not matched to a gene. The CDR3 has 12 residues. As for this clonotype: Its antigen is undetermined.

The source of this sequence is a man aged 35-49 years with Graves' ophthalmopathy. This chain links TRBV27 with TRBJ2-1, with TRBD1 matching 7 bases. Sequenced input: blood. CDR3 amino acids: CASRQGSNEQFF. The DNA for the CDR3 is TGTGCCAGCAGACAGGGGAGCAATGAGCAGTTCTTC.